This TCR beta chain was sequenced in a study of beta chain features in type 1 diabetes. Isolated RNA was reverse transcribed in full, so expressed TCRB transcripts were sequenced. Generated by immunoSEQ multiplex PCR, the TCRdb table keeps only in-frame clones and is missing some. The sample contains nearly 700,000 clones, about an eighth of which appear only once. V shed 7 bases and J 4 bases; nucleotides not matched to a gene: 11. Germline V gene sequence: CDR1 SNHLY, CDR2 FYNNEI. CDR3 length equals 17 residues. Details on this clone: Its antigen remains unknown.

Notes on the study in general: PCR, the amplification step, might favor shorter templates, equally in patients and controls. Cells carrying high TCR expression could end up over-represented when cDNA is sequenced. Researchers report that Type 1 diabetes patients had moderately but significantly shorter TCRB CDR3s across all four CD4+ subsets.

The rearrangement links TRBV2 to TRBJ2-6; TRBD1 matches at 9 bases. The TCR originated in a man between 18 and 29 years old with type 1 diabetes. Input material: naive CD4+ T cells from blood. The CDR3, as DNA: TGTGCCAGCACGGGGGACAGGGATTCGATAGGGGCCAACGTCCTGACTTTC. Protein sequence: CASTGDRDSIGANVLTF.